This T cell receptor beta chain was observed in a study of T cells in Graves' hyperthyroidism and ophthalmopathy. General study results and limits: Ophthalmopathy, which appeared later, was predicted by the model a median about 5.9 months before onset.

Notes on this clonotype: Its target is unknown.

TCR beta CDR3 region amplification was performed from RNA transcripts. HTBI primers were the set used in a first-round RT-PCR of the TCR CDR3. Each CDR3 protein is one row after TCRdb ran MiXCR on the multiplex PCR reads. The sample holds approximately 430,000 distinct CDR3 sequences; roughly 15% are singletons and the top ten take approximately 13%. The CDR3 totals 12 residues. V lost 8 bases to trimming and J lost 4 bases, with 14 bases between them. Germline V gives CDR1 SQVTM, CDR2 ANQGSEA. Ophthalmopathy cases met thresholds of Clinical Activity Score at least 3, NOSPECS grade at least 4 and duration under 3 months. Based on clinical symptoms, serum thyroxine and TRAb, thyroid ultrasound and orbital computed tomography, diagnoses were reached.

The TCR was taken from a man in his late teens or twenties with Graves' ophthalmopathy. This chain joins TRBV29-1 and TRBJ1-1; D remains ambiguous. What was sequenced was blood. The CDR3 here is CSFTGAGTEAFF. The CDR3 nucleotides read TGCAGCTTTACCGGTGCCGGCACTGAAGCTTTCTTT.